A selection of T cell receptor beta chains follows, all from one sample in a study of STAT3 mutations in large granular lymphocyte leukemia. Clones were read by immunoSEQ multiplex PCR, and TCRdb kept only the in-frame ones, dropping some. The data show around 12,000 clones, approximately 81% seen once. The sequenced sample was peripheral blood mononuclear cells. These receptor sequences come from a man aged 60 to 75 with T-cell large granular lymphocyte leukemia. Some clones in this sample may be carry-over from other donors' samples. The CDR3 runs from the conserved cysteine through the conserved F or W. D genes are given only for firm matches. The size field is filled for only some rows; it gives once, few, many or a size class.

D,size,V,J,CDR3,DNA
-,-,TRBV28,TRBJ2-7,CASSGKEQYF,TGTGCCAGCAGTGGGAAAGAGCAGTACTTC
-,-,TRBV5-6,TRBJ2-5,CASSFPPQETQYF,TGTGCCAGCAGCTTCCCACCGCAAGAGACCCAGTACTTC
-,-,TRBV7-8,TRBJ2-1,CASSKRSSASSYNEQFF,TGTGCCAGCAGCAAAAGATCTTCGGCGAGCTCCTACAATGAGCAGTTCTTC
TRBD1,-,TRBV5-4,TRBJ2-7,CASSVDRGPSEQYF,TGTGCCAGCAGCGTGGACAGGGGGCCATCCGAGCAGTACTTC
-,-,TRBV6-4,TRBJ1-5,CASSDLHGQPQHF,TGTGCCAGCAGTGACCTACACGGACAGCCCCAGCATTTT
-,-,TRBV5-4,TRBJ2-7,CASSFASSYEQYF,TGTGCCAGCAGCTTCGCTAGCTCCTACGAGCAGTACTTC
TRBD1,-,TRBV27,TRBJ1-1,CASTRGRGDTEAFF,TGTGCCAGCACCAGGGGGCGGGGGGACACTGAAGCTTTCTTT
TRBD1,-,TRBV7-2,TRBJ2-7,CASSRDRVSYEQYF,TGTGCCAGCAGCCGCGACAGGGTCTCCTACGAGCAGTACTTC
-,-,TRBV7-2,TRBJ1-1,CASSLGHNTEAFF,TGTGCCAGCAGCCTAGGACATAACACTGAAGCTTTCTTT
-,-,TRBV2,TRBJ2-7,CASNGGLVYEQYF,TGTGCCAGCAATGGGGGCCTTGTCTACGAGCAGTACTTC
TRBD1,-,TRBV13,TRBJ2-7,CASSRGQGDRQYF,TGTGCCAGCAGCCGAGGACAGGGGGATCGCCAGTACTTC
-,-,TRBV5-6,TRBJ2-2,CASSLGRRVTGELFF,TGTGCCAGCAGCCTTGGACGGCGGGTCACCGGGGAGCTGTTTTTT
TRBD1,-,TRBV7-9,TRBJ2-7,CASSPDRASSEQYF,TGTGCCAGCAGCCCTGACAGGGCGTCCTCCGAGCAGTACTTC
TRBD1,-,TRBV7-9,TRBJ1-5,CASSLSDRKAQHF,TGTGCCAGCAGCCTATCGGACAGGAAGGCCCAGCATTTT
-,-,TRBV25-1,TRBJ1-1,CASSGRRTNTEAFF,TGTGCCAGCAGTGGACGACGGACGAACACTGAAGCTTTCTTT
-,-,TRBV5-4,TRBJ2-3,CASSLGRAGSTDTQYF,TGTGCCAGCAGCCTAGGTCGGGCAGGAAGCACAGATACGCAGTATTTT
-,-,TRBV10-3,TRBJ1-2,CAISESGQGSGYTF,TGTGCCATCAGTGAGTCGGGCCAGGGTAGTGGCTACACCTTC
-,-,TRBV27,TRBJ2-3,CASSLLALGRTDTQYF,TGTGCCAGCAGTTTATTGGCTTTGGGCAGGACAGATACGCAGTATTTT
-,once,TRBV19,TRBJ2-7,CASSIGPQGKQYF,TGTGCCAGTAGTATAGGGCCCCAAGGGAAGCAGTACTTC
-,-,TRBV13,TRBJ2-1,CASSLRLQRVEQFF,TGTGCCAGCAGCTTAAGGTTACAGCGGGTTGAGCAGTTCTTC
TRBD1,-,TRBV28,TRBJ2-7,CASSRYRTGPNLIEQYF,TGTGCCAGCAGTAGATATCGGACAGGGCCTAACCTTATCGAGCAGTACTTC
-,-,TRBV20-1,TRBJ2-7,CSASVDDEQYF,TGCAGTGCTAGTGTGGACGACGAGCAGTACTTC
-,-,TRBV21-1,TRBJ2-7,CASSPGTGASIEQYF,TGTGCCAGCAGCCCTGGGACAGGGGCTTCCATCGAGCAGTACTTC
-,-,TRBV4-1,TRBJ1-1,CASSQLNRVSEAFF,TGCGCCAGCAGCCAACTAAACAGGGTCTCTGAAGCTTTCTTT
-,-,TRBV28,TRBJ1-5,CASSSLTNQPQHF,TGTGCCAGCAGTTCACTCACGAACCAGCCCCAGCATTTT
-,-,TRBV2,TRBJ1-2,CASSQPNYGYTF,TGTGCCAGCAGCCAGCCGAACTATGGCTACACCTTC
-,once,TRBV16,TRBJ2-7,CASSQRGVYYF,TGTGCCAGCAGCCAAAGGGGAGTTTATTACTTC
-,-,TRBV7-9,TRBJ1-2,CASSGQLANYGYTF,TGTGCCAGCTCTGGACAGCTAGCTAACTATGGCTACACCTTC
-,-,TRBV7-9,TRBJ2-7,CASSLPGTHYEQYF,TGTGCCAGCAGCTTACCCGGGACCCACTACGAGCAGTACTTC
TRBD1,-,TRBV29-1,TRBJ1-1,CSVEVRQGGMNTEAFF,TGCAGCGTTGAAGTGAGGCAGGGGGGTATGAACACTGAAGCTTTCTTT
-,-,TRBV7-9,TRBJ2-5,CASSLDGGLQETQYF,TGTGCCAGCAGCTTAGACGGTGGGCTCCAAGAGACCCAGTACTTC
-,-,TRBV7-9,TRBJ2-7,CASSFWSEPGDEQYF,TGTGCCAGCAGCTTCTGGTCAGAACCTGGGGACGAGCAGTACTTC
-,-,TRBV6-6,TRBJ2-3,CASSLSRRGPDTQYF,TGTGCCAGCAGTCTTTCTAGGCGGGGCCCAGATACGCAGTATTTT
-,-,TRBV5-4,TRBJ2-3,CASSLGSTDTQYF,TGTGCCAGCAGCTTGGGTAGCACAGATACGCAGTATTTT
TRBD1,-,TRBV30,TRBJ2-6,CAWSVQGAIANVLTF,TGTGCCTGGAGTGTACAGGGGGCGATCGCCAACGTCCTGACTTTC
-,-,TRBV5-1,TRBJ2-7,CASSLEWQVSYEQYF,TGCGCCAGCAGCTTGGAGTGGCAGGTGTCCTACGAGCAGTACTTC
TRBD1,-,TRBV15,TRBJ1-2,CATSNPDGGTGDRGPRGYTF,TGTGCCACCAGCAATCCCGACGGAGGGACAGGGGATCGGGGTCCTCGCGGCTACACCTTC
-,-,TRBV10-3,TRBJ2-7,CAISDSDTKEYF,TGTGCCATCAGTGATTCGGATACGAAGGAGTACTTC
-,-,TRBV30,TRBJ1-2,CAWSRETGYTF,TGTGCCTGGAGTCGGGAGACCGGCTACACCTTC
TRBD2,-,TRBV2,TRBJ2-7,CASRYIGTRAYEQYF,TGTGCCAGCAGGTATATTGGGACTAGAGCCTACGAGCAGTACTTC
-,-,TRBV4-2,TRBJ2-7,CASSQGGGGAGEGSYEQYF,TGTGCCAGCAGCCAAGGGGGGGGCGGGGCGGGAGAAGGTTCCTACGAGCAGTACTTC
-,-,TRBV7-2,TRBJ2-7,CASSLGQEYEQYF,TGTGCCAGCAGCTTAGGGCAGGAGTACGAGCAGTACTTC
TRBD2,-,TRBV5-1,TRBJ2-5,CASRDGGRAGETQYF,TGCGCCAGCCGAGACGGGGGGAGGGCCGGTGAGACCCAGTACTTC
TRBD1,-,TRBV7-9,TRBJ2-2,CASSARRQGFSGELFF,TGTGCCAGCAGCGCGCGACGACAGGGTTTTTCCGGGGAGCTGTTTTTT
TRBD1,-,TRBV5-1,TRBJ1-1,CASSLEDRSGYTEAFF,TGCGCCAGCAGCTTGGAGGACAGGTCGGGCTACACTGAAGCTTTCTTT
-,-,TRBV6-5,TRBJ2-2,CASELIWNTGELFF,TGTGCCAGCGAACTTATATGGAACACCGGGGAGCTGTTTTTT
TRBD2,-,TRBV7-9,TRBJ2-7,CASSPRGLAGRQYF,TGTGCCAGCAGCCCAAGGGGACTAGCCGGAAGGCAGTACTTC
-,few,TRBV18,TRBJ2-3,CASSPQLAKDTQYF,TGTGCCAGCTCACCGCAACTAGCAAAAGATACGCAGTATTTT
-,once,TRBV23-1,TRBJ1-1,CASSQSLAANTEAFF,TGCGCCAGCAGTCAATCGTTGGCGGCGAACACTGAAGCTTTCTTT
-,few,TRBV10-2,TRBJ1-1,CASSTDGWTEAFF,TGCGCCAGCAGTACAGACGGTTGGACTGAAGCTTTCTTT
-,-,TRBV7-9,TRBJ2-7,CASSLERVPYEQYF,TGTGCCAGCAGCTTAGAGAGGGTCCCCTACGAGCAGTACTTC
TRBD1,-,TRBV11-2,TRBJ1-5,CASSLAHAAGGSNQPQHF,TGTGCCAGCAGCTTAGCCCACGCAGCAGGGGGAAGCAATCAGCCCCAGCATTTT
TRBD1,-,TRBV6-5,TRBJ2-7,CASSTGQDPYEQYF,TGTGCCAGCAGTACCGGACAGGATCCTTACGAGCAGTACTTC